A selection of T cell receptor beta chains follows, all from one sample in a study of vaccination and CD4 T cells after COVID-19. What these receptors recognize is not known. TCRdb processed the PCR reads anew with MiXCR; each CDR3 protein has one entry. This sample has 25,000 to 30,000 distinct CDR3 sequences, with about 60% found just once. The material was CD4+ T cells from blood, cultured in vitro, obtained after SARS-CoV-2 vaccination. These TCRs come from a human donor who received a COVID-19 vaccine. Each CDR3 is given with its conserved first and last residue. The D gene is left open where the match is weak. For some rows the clone size is stated as once, few or many, or as a class when expanded; others skip it.

TGTGCCAGCAGCAATCCACTCCGTCACAGGAGGGACACAGATACGCAGTATTTT,CASSNPLRHRRDTDTQYF,TRBJ2-3,-,-,TRBV7-8
TGTGCCAGCAGCTTTCGCGGGACAGGGTTTTTGGAGACCCAGTACTTC,CASSFRGTGFLETQYF,TRBJ2-5,-,TRBD1,TRBV5-6
TGTGCCAGCAGCTTGAGTAGGGGCAGTAGCACAGATACGCAGTATTTT,CASSLSRGSSTDTQYF,TRBJ2-3,few,-,TRBV7-2
TGTGCCAGCAGCTTAGTGGGCCGGAGCAATCAGCCCCAGCATTTT,CASSLVGRSNQPQHF,TRBJ1-5,-,-,TRBV7-2
TGCAGTGCTAGAGATAAGGGGCGGGGGGGCATCTACGAGCAGTACTTC,CSARDKGRGGIYEQYF,TRBJ2-7,few,TRBD2,TRBV20-1
TGCAGTGCTATGTTGGTTGAAGCGGACTCTGGGGCCAACGTCCTGACTTTC,CSAMLVEADSGANVLTF,TRBJ2-6,few,-,TRBV20-1
TGCAGTGCTAGATGGTCCCGTCCCCGCACCGACGAGCAGTACTTC,CSARWSRPRTDEQYF,TRBJ2-7,once,-,TRBV20-1
TGTGCCACCAGCAGAGATCGAGGGCCAAGCAATCAGCCCCAGCATTTT,CATSRDRGPSNQPQHF,TRBJ1-5,few,-,TRBV15
TGTGCCAGCAGTGCTAACAGGGCCTATGGCTACACCTTC,CASSANRAYGYTF,TRBJ1-2,once,-,TRBV2
TGTGCCAGCAGTCCACAGATTCTTCAGCCCCAGCATTTT,CASSPQILQPQHF,TRBJ1-5,few,-,TRBV2
TGTGCCAGCAGTCCGACAGGGGTGAAGGGCTACACCTTC,CASSPTGVKGYTF,TRBJ1-2,few,TRBD1,TRBV12-3/TRBV12-4
TGCAGTGCCTTGGACAAGCATAATTCACCCCTCCACTTT,CSALDKHNSPLHF,TRBJ1-6,-,-,TRBV20-1
TGTGCCAGCAGTTTAGTAGGGGGGCGCTCAGATACGCAGTATTTT,CASSLVGGRSDTQYF,TRBJ2-3,-,-,TRBV12-3/TRBV12-4
TGTGCCAGTAGTACGGGAGGGGATGAGCAGTACTTC,CASSTGGDEQYF,TRBJ2-7,-,TRBD2,TRBV19
TGTGCCAGCAGCATGGAGAACTATGGCTACACCTTC,CASSMENYGYTF,TRBJ1-2,-,-,TRBV5-3
TGTGCCATCAGCCCCGGAAGCTACGAGCAGTACTTC,CAISPGSYEQYF,TRBJ2-7,-,-,TRBV10-3
TGTGCCAGCAACCGGGCGGGGGTCGGGTACGAGCAGTACTTC,CASNRAGVGYEQYF,TRBJ2-7,-,TRBD2,TRBV6-1
TGTGCCATCAGTGAAGAGCCTACAGGGTTGATCGGGAATGAGCAGTTCTTC,CAISEEPTGLIGNEQFF,TRBJ2-1,-,-,TRBV10-3
TGTGCCATCAGTGCTCGGACAGGGCTCGACGAGCAGTACTTC,CAISARTGLDEQYF,TRBJ2-7,few,TRBD1,TRBV10-3
TGTGCCAGCAGTTTCCGGCGGGGGGCCCGAACCGGGGAGCTGTTTTTT,CASSFRRGARTGELFF,TRBJ2-2,-,TRBD2,TRBV27
TGCAGTGCTAGAGCGGGGGGGAATGGCTACACCTTC,CSARAGGNGYTF,TRBJ1-2,-,-,TRBV20-1
TGCGCCAGCAGCTCGGCGGGGGGCCTAGGCGAGCAGTACTTC,CASSSAGGLGEQYF,TRBJ2-7,-,TRBD2,TRBV5-1
TGTGCCTGGAGCCCTGACAGGAACACTGAAGCTTTCTTT,CAWSPDRNTEAFF,TRBJ1-1,-,-,TRBV30
TGCGCCAGCAGCCCCCAGACAGGCTTCAACACTGAAGCTTTCTTT,CASSPQTGFNTEAFF,TRBJ1-1,few,-,TRBV5-1
TGTGCCAGCAGAAAAAGGGGGGTTACTGAAGCTTTCTTT,CASRKRGVTEAFF,TRBJ1-1,-,-,TRBV11-3
TGCAGTGCTAGAGACCCCGCGCAGGGTAACTATGGCTACACCTTC,CSARDPAQGNYGYTF,TRBJ1-2,few,-,TRBV20-1
TGTGCCACCATCGCTAGCACAGATACGCAGTATTTT,CATIASTDTQYF,TRBJ2-3,-,-,TRBV19
TGTGCCAGCAGCCCCCGGCCAGGGAGCGACTATGGCTACACCTTC,CASSPRPGSDYGYTF,TRBJ1-2,few,-,TRBV7-9